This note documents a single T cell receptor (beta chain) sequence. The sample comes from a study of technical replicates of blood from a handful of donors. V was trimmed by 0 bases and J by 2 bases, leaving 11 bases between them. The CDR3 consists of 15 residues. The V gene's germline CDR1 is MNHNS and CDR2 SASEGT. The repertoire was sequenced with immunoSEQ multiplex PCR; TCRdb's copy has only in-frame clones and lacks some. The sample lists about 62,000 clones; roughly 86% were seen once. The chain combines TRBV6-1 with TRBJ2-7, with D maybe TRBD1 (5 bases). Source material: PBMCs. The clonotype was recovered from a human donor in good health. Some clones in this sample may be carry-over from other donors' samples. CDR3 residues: CASSEAQGSPYEQYF. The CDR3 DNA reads TGTGCCAGCAGTGAAGCCCAGGGTTCCCCCTACGAGCAGTACTTC.